This T cell receptor (beta chain) was recorded in a study of blood T cell repertoires in COVID-19. The V and J ends lost 6 bases and 4 bases, in that order; junction bases with no gene match: 5. CDR1 MRHNA and CDR2 SNTAGT come from the germline V gene. This CDR3 has 14 residues. TCRdb keeps only in-frame clones here, not all; method: immunoSEQ multiplex PCR. The data show under 150,000 clones, around 80% seen once. Ten or more counts support this clone. The sample taken for sequencing was peripheral blood. The TCR was taken from a human donor in a cohort sampled during active COVID-19. This chain links TRBV6-4 with TRBJ1-1; 10 bases fit TRBD1. The CDR3 reads CASRPTGGTTEAFF. The CDR3 DNA follows: TGTGCCAGCAGACCGACAGGGGGCACCACTGAAGCTTTCTTT.